Listed here are 2 T cell receptor beta chains from one sample, sequenced in a study of blood T cell repertoires in COVID-19. Sequenced by immunoSEQ multiplex PCR; TCRdb stores in-frame clones only, minus some. The profile shows around 80,000 clones, about 80% of them singletons. Source material: peripheral blood. The receptors shown here come from a middle-aged man with active or convalescent COVID-19.

This CDR3 reads CASSVRGSYTF. The CDR3 DNA is TGTGCCAGCAGCGTTAGGGGAAGCTACACCTTC. The chain uses TRBV9 and TRBJ1-2, with TRBD1 as a possible D gene (5 bases). CDR3 length equals 11 residues. From germline, CDR1 is SGDLS and CDR2 YYNGEE. The germline V and J ends were trimmed by 2 bases and 9 bases, with 8 bases remaining between them.

The V and J genes are TRBV18 and TRBJ1-4; D unclear. Per the germline V gene, CDR1 is KGHSH and CDR2 is LQKENI. V gave up 0 bases and J gave up 8 bases, with 13 bases separating them. The CDR3 extends over 15 amino acids. The CDR3 DNA reads TGTGCCAGCTCACCACCGAGTCGGGGTCGCGAAAAACTGTTTTTT. This encodes CASSPPSRGREKLFF.